Following are 18 T cell receptor beta chains from one sample sequenced in a study of cytomegalovirus exposure and HLA in healthy donors. Both 60 Vbeta primers and 13 Jbeta primers went into the PCR. The protocol was immunoSEQ multiplex PCR, while the TCRdb copy is restricted to in-frame clones and leaves out a portion. Here the sample table reports more than 90,000 clones. Source material: PBMCs. The source of these receptors is a man aged 35 to 55 in good health and CMV-seropositive.

This chain uses TRBV7-2 with TRBJ1-3; 8 bases line up with TRBD1. Germline trimming cut 6 bases from V and 4 bases from J; bases unmatched to any gene: 8. This CDR3 has 15 residues. Germline-derived CDR1 and CDR2 are SGHTA and FQGNSA. The CDR3 region has the DNA TGTGCCAGCAGTTCAAGACAGGGGAGGGGAAACACCATATATTTT. Its translation is CASSSRQGRGNTIYF.

As regards this clone: This sample includes further DNA sequences coding for the same CDR3. The rearrangement joins TRBV29-1 to TRBJ2-7; 13 bases are shared with TRBD2. V shed 6 bases, J shed 4 bases, and the junction held 6 bases outside the gene matches. The CDR3 is 14 amino acids. CDR1 is SQVTM, CDR2 ANQGSEA, per germline. Here the CDR3 reads CSVRTSGSSYEQYF. The CDR3 DNA reads as TGCAGCGTCCGGACTAGCGGGAGCTCATACGAGCAGTACTTC.

The rearrangement joins TRBV5-8 to TRBJ2-7; TRBD1 might be the D (6 bases). V was trimmed by 4 bases and J by 2 bases, leaving 13 bases between them. This CDR3 comprises 14 residues. Germline CDR1 reads SGHTS; CDR2 reads YDEGEE. This CDR3 is CASSLRQVPYEQYF. The CDR3, as DNA: TGTGCCAGCAGCCTTAGACAGGTCCCCTACGAGCAGTACTTC. Filled out from reference TRBV5-8 and TRBJ2-7, the complete variable domain reads EAGVTQSPTHLIKTRGQQATLRCSPISGHTSVYWYQQALGLGLQFLLWYDEGEERNRGNFPPRFSGRQFPNYSSELNVNALELEDSALYLCASSLRQVPYEQYFGPGTRLTVT.

V and J are TRBV6-4 and TRBJ2-7; TRBD2 agrees at 9 bases. J lost 5 bases, V lost 2 bases, and 22 bases had no gene match. Per the germline V gene, CDR1 is MRHNA and CDR2 is SNTAGT. The CDR3 has 20 residues. The CDR3, as DNA: TGTGCCAGCAGTGACGGGCCGGGACTAGCCTGGAGAGGGGGTCGGAACGAGCAGTACTTC. Protein product: CASSDGPGLAWRGGRNEQYF.

V gene TRBV9 combines with J gene TRBJ2-1; D gene uncertain. The CDR3 is 12 amino acids. V was cut by 0 bases and J by 6 bases, with 4 bases left in between. Looked up from germline, CDR1 is SGDLS and CDR2 is YYNGEE. For the CDR3, the DNA is TGTGCCAGCAGCGTAGGCAGCAATGAGCAGTTCTTC. This encodes CASSVGSNEQFF. Based on the CDR3 plus reference TRBV9 and TRBJ2-1, the full variable domain is DSGVTQTPKHLITATGQRVTLRCSPRSGDLSVYWYQQSLDQGLQFLIQYYNGEERAKGNILERFSAQQFPDLHSELNLSSLELGDSALYFCASSVGSNEQFFGPGTRLTVL.

V and J are TRBV2 and TRBJ1-2; 8 bases are shared with TRBD1. J lost 7 bases, V lost 3 bases, and 7 bases had no gene match. Germline loops: CDR1 SNHLY, CDR2 FYNNEI. This CDR3 is built from 14 residues. The CDR3 nucleotides read TGTGCCAGCAGTGAGCCACAGGGGGTAGGTGGCTACACCTTC. It translates to CASSEPQGVGGYTF. The variable domain in full, completed from reference TRBV2 and TRBJ1-2, reads EPEVTQTPSHQVTQMGQEVILRCVPISNHLYFYWYRQILGQKVEFLVSFYNNEISEKSEIFDDQFSVERPDGSNFTLKIRSTKLEDSAMYFCASSEPQGVGGYTFGSGTRLTVV.

The chain couples TRBV30 to TRBJ1-5; 7 bases line up with TRBD1. CDR1 and CDR2 from the germline V gene are GTSNPN and SVGIG (reference sequence). V trimming: 3 bases; J trimming: 5 bases; junction bases outside the gene matches: 4. This CDR3 has 13 amino acids. CDR3 DNA sequence: TGTGCCTGGAGCTCCGGGACAGATCAGCCCCAGCATTTT. This translates into CAWSSGTDQPQHF.

The gene calls are TRBV6-5 and TRBJ1-2, with 7 bases that match TRBD1. Germline V gene lookup returns CDR1 MNHEY and CDR2 SVGAGI. The V and J ends lost 5 bases and 2 bases, in that order; junction bases with no gene match: 8. The CDR3 has 15 residues. In nucleotides, the CDR3 is TGTGCCAGCAGTAGGGGGCGGGGAACAAACTATGGCTACACCTTC. Its translation: CASSRGRGTNYGYTF.

This chain uses TRBV6-6 with TRBJ1-2; 7 bases map to TRBD1. The ends lost 7 bases at V and 8 bases at J; junction bases unmatched: 10. The CDR3 runs to 13 residues. Germline CDR1 reads MNHNY; CDR2 reads SVGAGI (reference sequence). CDR3 coding DNA: TGTGCCAGCACCCCTCCCGAGGACAGGGGCTACACCTTC. Protein product: CASTPPEDRGYTF.

This chain links TRBV6-6 with TRBJ2-5; D not resolved. CDR1 and CDR2 from the germline V gene are MNHNY and SVGAGI (reference sequence). CDR3 length: 12 residues. Trimming took off 4 bases at V and 5 bases at J, with 8 bases between the two ends. The chain's CDR3 is CASSFPRETQYF. CDR3 in DNA: TGTGCCAGCAGTTTTCCGAGGGAGACCCAGTACTTC.

The chain is built from TRBV29-1 and TRBJ2-1; TRBD1 aligns across 7 bases. With V trimmed by 7 bases and J by 0 bases, 6 bases remained unmatched. This CDR3 comprises 14 residues. CDR1 SQVTM and CDR2 ANQGSEA come from the germline V gene. CDR3 in DNA: TGCAGCGACGTACGGGACAGCTCCTACAATGAGCAGTTCTTC. It is translated as CSDVRDSSYNEQFF.

This chain connects TRBV28 to TRBJ2-7, with 7 bases matching TRBD2. Germline V gene data show CDR1 as MDHEN and CDR2 as SYDVKM. The CDR3 is 18 amino acids. The trim removed 4 bases at V and 5 bases at J, leaving 20 bases unmatched. CDR3 bases: TGTGCCAGCAGTTCTCCAATCACTAGCGTACGAGATATTGACGAGCAGTACTTC. Protein: CASSSPITSVRDIDEQYF. Full variable domain (outside the CDR3, taken from reference TRBV28 and TRBJ2-7): DVKVTQSSRYLVKRTGEKVFLECVQDMDHENMFWYRQDPGLGLRLIYFSYDVKMKEKGDIPEGYSVSREKKERFSLILESASTNQTSMYLCASSSPITSVRDIDEQYFGPGTRLTVT.

The V call is TRBV2, the J call TRBJ2-7; 9 bases fit TRBD2. Trimming took 5 bases from V and 2 from J; bases not matched to a gene: 7. Germline V gene lookup returns CDR1 SNHLY and CDR2 FYNNEI. This CDR3 has 15 amino acids. This chain's CDR3 is CASSRWPSGTYEQYF. DNA of the CDR3: TGTGCCAGCAGTCGGTGGCCTAGCGGGACCTACGAGCAGTACTTC.

The V and J genes are TRBV5-6 and TRBJ2-4; 7 positions match TRBD2. This CDR3 is built from 14 residues. Germline V gives CDR1 SGHDT, CDR2 YYEEEE. V lost 2 bases, J lost 5 bases, and 4 bases stayed unmatched. The CDR3 sequence is CASSFGLAENIQYF. The CDR3 DNA sequence: TGTGCCAGCAGCTTTGGGCTAGCGGAAAACATTCAGTACTTC.

The gene calls are TRBV6-5 and TRBJ2-7; the D gene is possibly TRBD2 (6 bases). Trimming left V 6 bases short and J 4 bases short, with 19 bases between. This CDR3 has 15 amino acids. The germline V gene has CDR1 MNHEY and CDR2 SVGAGI. As DNA, the CDR3 is TGTGCCAGCAGCAACCGAGGAGGGTTCGGATACGAGCAGTACTTC. This translates into CASSNRGGFGYEQYF.

The chain combines TRBV9 with TRBJ2-2; 9 bases fit TRBD2. The junction had 3 bases not matched to a gene; V was cut back by 3 bases and J by 3 bases. Germline V CDR1 and CDR2: SGDLS, YYNGEE. This CDR3 has 15 amino acids. The CDR3 nucleotides read TGTGCCAGCAGCGGTAGCGGGGGCGACACCGGGGAGCTGTTTTTT. As protein: CASSGSGGDTGELFF.

V usage is TRBV29-1 and J usage is TRBJ2-6; the D is unclear. CDR1 and CDR2 (germline): SQVTM, ANQGSEA. The CDR3 length is 13 residues. The ends were cut back, 3 bases at V and 3 bases at J, with 6 bases in the middle. The CDR3 spells CSVELGGANVLTF. In DNA form, the CDR3 reads TGCAGCGTTGAGCTAGGTGGGGCCAACGTCCTGACTTTC.

V usage is TRBV11-2 and J usage is TRBJ1-4; tentative D call: TRBD1 (5 bases). Trimming stripped 5 bases from V and 8 bases from J, with 18 bases between. The CDR3 sequence is 15 residues long. Germline CDR1 and CDR2: SGHAT and FQNNGV. The CDR3 DNA sequence: TGTGCCAGCAGCCCCGGGACTCTCCTTCTCGAAAAACTGTTTTTT. Amino acid sequence: CASSPGTLLLEKLFF.